This is a list of T cell receptor beta chains from one sample in a study of blood T cell repertoires in COVID-19. TCRdb's copy holds only in-frame clones and misses some; the assay was immunoSEQ multiplex PCR. The sample records 100,000 to 150,000 clones, around 86% being singletons. The sequenced sample was peripheral blood. The receptors stem from a man aged 60 to 69 with acute or convalescent COVID-19. The conserved cysteine and the conserved F or W are not part of the CDR3 here.

CDR3 length: 12; V gene: TRBV5-1; CDR3 protein: ASTPREGGREQY
CDR3 length: 12; V gene: TRBV29-1; CDR3 protein: SVEGTATNEKLF
CDR3 length: 12; V gene: TRBV7-9; CDR3 protein: ASSFNRVDEKLF
CDR3 length: 12; V gene: TRBV7-2; CDR3 protein: ASSSRSGSYEQY
CDR3 length: 14; V gene: TRBV5-1; CDR3 protein: ASSLTGLPLNTEAF
CDR3 length: 11; V gene: TRBV6-5; CDR3 protein: ASCHPGTGRLY
CDR3 length: 12; V gene: TRBV28; CDR3 protein: ASSSTVAKNIQY
CDR3 length: 13; V gene: TRBV6-1; CDR3 protein: ASSEGGDRVDGYT
CDR3 length: 12; V gene: TRBV28; CDR3 protein: ASSPPGQVYGYT
CDR3 length: 14; V gene: TRBV3-1/TRBV3-2; CDR3 protein: ASSPAGLAVSNIQY
CDR3 length: 15; V gene: TRBV7-3; CDR3 protein: ASSLRSSPHNTDTQY
CDR3 length: 14; V gene: TRBV5-8; CDR3 protein: ASSLGGGGSDYEQY
CDR3 length: 12; V gene: TRBV7-9; CDR3 protein: ASSQSNRVGEQF
CDR3 length: 12; V gene: TRBV30; CDR3 protein: AWSEDRYNEKLF
CDR3 length: 10; V gene: TRBV29-1; CDR3 protein: SVYGLEGEQY
CDR3 length: 13; V gene: TRBV29-1; CDR3 protein: SVGRVAGGGDTQY
CDR3 length: 12; V gene: TRBV9; CDR3 protein: ASSPDALAYEQY
CDR3 length: 13; V gene: TRBV11-2; CDR3 protein: ASSSLRGRNYGYT
CDR3 length: 13; V gene: TRBV30; CDR3 protein: AWSVRNDRVDGYT
CDR3 length: 15; V gene: TRBV6-1; CDR3 protein: ASSASRSQGAGYGYT
CDR3 length: 16; V gene: TRBV5-1; CDR3 protein: ASSLAISSGRGSDEQY
CDR3 length: 11; V gene: TRBV5-5; CDR3 protein: ASSQSGIPEAF
CDR3 length: 11; V gene: TRBV2; CDR3 protein: ASSRYPNNEQF
CDR3 length: 14; V gene: TRBV5-6; CDR3 protein: ASSLGLAGVYNEQF
CDR3 length: 12; V gene: TRBV13; CDR3 protein: ASSLVRGITEAF
CDR3 length: 12; V gene: TRBV6-5; CDR3 protein: ASSSWTSMDTQY
CDR3 length: 13; V gene: TRBV18; CDR3 protein: ASSPLTSGRREQY
CDR3 length: 12; V gene: TRBV24-1; CDR3 protein: ATSGGLPPYEQY
CDR3 length: 13; V gene: TRBV6-5; CDR3 protein: ASSYEPGGPYEQY
CDR3 length: 12; V gene: TRBV5-1; CDR3 protein: ASSLGQGLTEAF
CDR3 length: 11; V gene: TRBV27; CDR3 protein: ASSFYRGDEQF
CDR3 length: 11; V gene: TRBV27; CDR3 protein: ASRRLSSYEQY
CDR3 length: 12; V gene: TRBV29-1; CDR3 protein: SVRDRGPNEKLF
CDR3 length: 12; V gene: TRBV6-5; CDR3 protein: ASREGQGDTEAF
CDR3 length: 13; V gene: TRBV9; CDR3 protein: ASSVGGASSYEQY
CDR3 length: 12; V gene: TRBV7-7; CDR3 protein: ASSLGSRTGELF
CDR3 length: 12; V gene: TRBV5-1; CDR3 protein: ASSFGGGLSEQY
CDR3 length: 12; V gene: TRBV4-1; CDR3 protein: ASRRLARGGEQF
CDR3 length: 12; V gene: TRBV19; CDR3 protein: ASSQQGARTEAF
CDR3 length: 12; V gene: TRBV27; CDR3 protein: ASSSRDSYNEQF
CDR3 length: 13; V gene: TRBV5-1; CDR3 protein: ASSPLGTDTEKLF
CDR3 length: 14; V gene: TRBV6-5; CDR3 protein: ASSYSWTALHHGYT
CDR3 length: 14; V gene: TRBV7-8; CDR3 protein: ASSSPRTGGLYGYT
CDR3 length: 13; V gene: TRBV28; CDR3 protein: ASSSQAGGSYEQF
CDR3 length: 12; V gene: TRBV19; CDR3 protein: ASSTAGGTGELF
CDR3 length: 14; V gene: TRBV30; CDR3 protein: AWSGIGLLGIYEQY
CDR3 length: 8; V gene: TRBV20-1; CDR3 protein: SARTDEAF
CDR3 length: 12; V gene: TRBV9; CDR3 protein: ASSPAPGGYEQY
CDR3 length: 14; V gene: TRBV19; CDR3 protein: ASSSGLAGGTAEQF
CDR3 length: 15; V gene: TRBV3-1/TRBV3-2; CDR3 protein: ASSLWTGASSYNEQF
CDR3 length: 11; V gene: TRBV28; CDR3 protein: ASSLPRPYEQY
CDR3 length: 11; V gene: TRBV2; CDR3 protein: AKGGLANDEQF
CDR3 length: 14; V gene: TRBV28; CDR3 protein: ASSTLRVGGNQPQH
CDR3 length: 10; V gene: TRBV5-1; CDR3 protein: ASSLAGDTQY
CDR3 length: 14; V gene: TRBV29-1; CDR3 protein: SVAGTGTTFGYGYT
CDR3 length: 12; V gene: TRBV10-2; CDR3 protein: ASSGEVPGHEQF
CDR3 length: 14; V gene: TRBV28; CDR3 protein: ASIRGAFPDYNEQF
CDR3 length: 12; V gene: TRBV29-1; CDR3 protein: SVVRDSSNTEAF
CDR3 length: 13; V gene: TRBV2; CDR3 protein: ASSATGQGDEKLF